This T cell receptor (beta chain) appears in the sequencing data of a study of immune cell composition in non-small cell lung cancer. In the case of this clone: Its matching antigen is unknown.

General study findings and limits: Lung squamous cell carcinoma tumours had significantly higher top 10 clone scores and productive clonality than lung adenocarcinoma. Tumour TCR-beta clonality was not significantly tied to smoking pack-years.

TCRdb keeps only in-frame clones here, not all; method: immunoSEQ multiplex PCR. The sample holds roughly 6,600 clones, 70% seen once. V gave up 3 bases and J gave up 9 bases, with 8 bases separating them. In germline, CDR1 is DFQATT, CDR2 SNEGSKA (reference sequence). The CDR3 has 11 amino acids. The rearrangement uses TRBV20-1 and TRBJ2-2; D perhaps matches TRBD2 (5 bases). The sequencing sample was made of lung tumor tissue. The receptor was isolated from a human donor with non-small cell lung cancer. The CDR3 nucleotides read TGCAGTGCTAGGGGCGGGCGGGAGCTGTTTTTT. It encodes CSARGGRELFF.